Listed here are 20 T cell receptor beta chains from one sample, sequenced in a study of T cells in Graves' hyperthyroidism and ophthalmopathy. What was amplified from RNA transcripts were TCR beta CDR3 regions. TCR CDR3 underwent first-round RT-PCR with the HTBI primer set. TCRdb ran MiXCR on the multiplex PCR reads and lists one entry per CDR3 protein. The sample records over 350,000 distinct CDR3 sequences, 18% being singletons. The sequencing input was blood. These receptors all stem from a man younger than 30 with Graves' ophthalmopathy.

This clonotype occurred a few times. The chain carries TRBV11-2 and TRBJ2-7; 9 bases agree with TRBD1. Germline V gene lookup returns CDR1 SGHAT and CDR2 FQNNGV. CDR3 length equals 15 residues. The junction had 10 bases not matched to a gene; V was cut back by 5 bases and J by 5 bases. CDR3 DNA sequence: TGTGCCAGCAGCCAAAGGTGGGACAGGGCGAACGAGCAGTACTTC. Its translation is CASSQRWDRANEQYF. Complete variable domain (other parts from reference TRBV11-2 and TRBJ2-7): EAGVAQSPRYKIIEKRQSVAFWCNPISGHATLYWYQQILGQGPKLLIQFQNNGVVDDSQLPKDRFSAERLKGVDSTLKIQPAKLEDSAVYLCASSQRWDRANEQYFGPGTRLTVT.

The chain recombines TRBV4-1 with TRBJ2-2; maybe TRBD1 (6 bases). The germline CDR1 and CDR2 sequences are MGHRA and YSYEKL. The CDR3 has 18 residues. Trimming removed 0 bases from V and 0 bases from J, with 14 bases in between. CDR3 sequence reads: CASSQDVARTANTGELFF. Written as DNA, the CDR3 is TGCGCCAGCAGCCAAGATGTAGCCAGGACAGCGAACACCGGGGAGCTGTTTTTT.

This clonotype was seen many times. The chain joins TRBV7-3 to TRBJ2-7; D not certain. The V gene lost 1 base and the J gene lost 1 base, with 11 bases spanning the gap. The CDR3 contains 15 residues. The V gene's germline CDR1 is SGHTA and CDR2 FQGTGA. In DNA, the CDR3 is TGTGCCAGCAGCTTAAATAAAGTACTTTCCTACGAGCAGTACTTC. This codes for CASSLNKVLSYEQYF.

There are many counts of this clonotype. This rearrangement joins TRBV20-1 to TRBJ2-5; 13 bases map to TRBD2. The CDR3 sequence is 17 residues long. Germline lookup yields CDR1 DFQATT and CDR2 SNEGSKA (reference sequence). V gave up 0 bases and J gave up 4 bases; unmatched junction bases: 8. The CDR3 DNA follows: TGCAGTGCTAGAGATCCCCGGGGACTAGCGGGGACAGAGACCCAGTACTTC. This codes for CSARDPRGLAGTETQYF.

This clonotype has a count of ten or more. V gene TRBV20-1 combines with J gene TRBJ2-7; 12 bases are a match to TRBD2. This CDR3 is 17 amino acids long. Germline assignment: CDR1 DFQATT and CDR2 SNEGSKA (reference sequence). V shed 1 base and J 4 bases; nucleotides not matched to a gene: 11. In nucleotides, the CDR3 is TGCAGTGCTAGAGTACGCCCTAGCGGGGGGGCCGAATACGAGCAGTACTTC. Encoded protein: CSARVRPSGGAEYEQYF.

There are a few counts of this clonotype. CDR3 region: CASRSGTSGGAGETQYF. CDR3 in DNA: TGCGCCAGCAGATCCGGGACTAGCGGGGGGGCTGGAGAGACCCAGTACTTC. The chain has TRBV5-1 and TRBJ2-5, with 16 bases that match TRBD2. CDR3 length equals 17 residues. V lost 5 bases, J lost 4 bases, and 8 bases stayed unmatched. Looked up from germline, CDR1 is SGHRS and CDR2 is YFSETQ.

This clonotype was seen many times. V gene TRBV5-1 combines with J gene TRBJ2-7; 8 positions agree with TRBD2. CDR3 length equals 13 residues. Trimming at V came to 5 bases and at J to 0 bases, leaving 1 base not matched to a gene. Germline V gene data show CDR1 as SGHRS and CDR2 as YFSETQ. The CDR3, as DNA: TGCGCCAGCAGAGCGGGGGTCTCCTACGAGCAGTACTTC. Translation: CASRAGVSYEQYF.

About this clonotype: A read error is possible here, since a much larger clone lies one base away. V and J are TRBV5-1 and TRBJ1-5; D not certain. The length of the CDR3 is 16 residues. CDR1 is SGHRS, CDR2 YFSETQ, per germline. Written as DNA, the CDR3 is TGCGCCAGCAGCTTGGGGCCTCGGGATAGCAATCGGCCCCAGCATTTT. Its protein product is CASSLGPRDSNRPQHF.

The chain uses TRBV14 and TRBJ2-1; 8 bases are shared with TRBD2. J gave up 3 bases and V 5 bases, and 6 bases lay outside the gene matches. CDR1 and CDR2 (germline): SGHDN, FVKESK. The CDR3 runs to 15 residues. CDR3 nucleotide sequence: TGTGCCAGCAGCGCCCGGGGGGGGGGCTACAATGAGCAGTTCTTC. As protein: CASSARGGGYNEQFF. The full variable domain, its missing parts supplied by reference TRBV14 and TRBJ2-1, is EAGVTQFPSHSVIEKGQTVTLRCDPISGHDNLYWYRRVMGKEIKFLLHFVKESKQDESGMPNNRFLAERTGGTYSTLKVQPAELEDSGVYFCASSARGGGYNEQFFGPGTRLTVL.

CDR3 sequence: CASSFGTVNNEQFF. In nucleotides, the CDR3 is TGTGCCAGCAGCTTCGGGACAGTAAACAATGAGCAGTTCTTC. The chain is built from TRBV5-4 and TRBJ2-1, with TRBD1 matching over 7 bases. Unmatched junction bases numbered 4, after V lost 2 bases and J lost 5 bases. Germline V gene lookup returns CDR1 SGHNT and CDR2 YYREEE (reference sequence). The CDR3 spans 14 residues.

This clonotype occurred a few times. The chain links TRBV5-1 to TRBJ1-5, with a weak D call TRBD1 (6 bases). Trimming removed 3 bases from V and 7 bases from J, with 20 bases in between. Germline CDR1 is SGHRS and CDR2 is YFSETQ. This CDR3 has 16 amino acids. The CDR3 loop is CASSSAPQGGNQPQHF. The CDR3 DNA reads TGCGCCAGCAGCTCGGCCCCACAGGGCGGGAACCAGCCCCAGCATTTT.

This clonotype has a handful of counts. The chain is built from TRBV6-1 and TRBJ2-1; D not resolved. Germline values: CDR1 MNHNS, CDR2 SASEGT. The CDR3 spans 16 residues. V lost 9 bases to trimming and J lost 0 bases, with 18 bases between them. CDR3 loop: CASKFVSGSSYNEQFF. The CDR3 DNA sequence: TGTGCCAGTAAATTCGTTTCCGGTAGCTCCTACAATGAGCAGTTCTTC.

Many counts were recorded for this clonotype. DNA for the CDR3: TGCGCCAGCAGCTTGGGGACAGGTAAAAACACTGAAGCTTTCTTT. This translates into CASSLGTGKNTEAFF. The chain carries TRBV5-1 and TRBJ1-1, with TRBD1 matching over 7 bases. CDR3 length: 15 amino acids. Trimming took 0 bases from V and 2 from J; bases not matched to a gene: 4. CDR1 SGHRS and CDR2 YFSETQ come from the germline V gene.

This clonotype occurred many times. The chain uses TRBV7-3 and TRBJ1-5; D unresolved. CDR3 length equals 17 residues. Trimming took 3 bases from V and 4 from J, leaving 19 bases between them. In germline, CDR1 is SGHTA, CDR2 FQGTGA. CDR3 loop: CASSFFVIGIVNQPQHF. The DNA of the CDR3 is TGTGCCAGCAGCTTTTTCGTGATCGGGATCGTAAATCAGCCCCAGCATTTT.

This clonotype appeared many times. The chain couples TRBV3-1 to TRBJ1-6; D gene ambiguous. Trimming left V 1 base short and J 0 bases short, with 10 bases between. CDR1 is LGHDT, CDR2 YNNKEL, per germline (reference sequence). CDR3 size: 17 residues. CDR3 nucleotides: TGTGCCAGCAGCCAAGGCGGCAGGAGCTCCTATAATTCACCCCTCCACTTT. Protein: CASSQGGRSSYNSPLHF.

The chain couples TRBV7-6 to TRBJ2-7; 9 bases are a match to TRBD2. Unmatched junction bases numbered 9, after V lost 1 base and J lost 5 bases. Germline V lookup: CDR1 SGHVS, CDR2 FNYEAQ. The CDR3 spans 16 residues. The CDR3 coding sequence is TGTGCCAGCAGCTTAGTGGTGAGCGGGGGGACGGACGAGCAGTACTTC. This encodes CASSLVVSGGTDEQYF.

The chain joins TRBV27 to TRBJ2-6, with 7 nucleotides matching TRBD2. Germline CDR1 is MNHEY and CDR2 is SMNVEV (reference sequence). The ends lost 3 bases at V and 2 bases at J; junction bases unmatched: 7. This CDR3 has 17 amino acids. This CDR3 is CASSFGGGVPGANVLTF. CDR3 coding DNA: TGTGCCAGCAGTTTCGGGGGAGGGGTTCCTGGGGCCAACGTCCTGACTTTC. Full variable domain (rest looked up from reference TRBV27 and TRBJ2-6): EAQVTQNPRYLITVTGKKLTVTCSQNMNHEYMSWYRQDPGLGLRQIYYSMNVEVTDKGDVPEGYKVSRKEKRNFPLILESPSPNQTSLYFCASSFGGGVPGANVLTFGAGSRLTVL.

This clonotype was counted ten times or more. V is TRBV13 and J is TRBJ1-1; D remains ambiguous. The CDR3 contains 14 residues. Germline lookup yields CDR1 PRHDT and CDR2 FYEKMQ (reference sequence). V shed 0 bases and J shed 5 bases, with 10 bases lying between them. The CDR3 region is CASSLGSGVTEAFF. For the CDR3, the DNA is TGTGCCAGCAGCTTAGGCTCCGGGGTGACTGAAGCTTTCTTT. The variable domain in full, completed from reference TRBV13 and TRBJ1-1, reads AAGVIQSPRHLIKEKRETATLKCYPIPRHDTVYWYQQGPGQDPQFLISFYEKMQSDKGSIPDRFSAQQFSDYHSELNMSSLELGDSALYFCASSLGSGVTEAFFGQGTRLTVV.

This clonotype was counted at least ten times. The gene calls are TRBV11-2 and TRBJ2-3, with 7 bases that match TRBD2. Germline values: CDR1 SGHAT, CDR2 FQNNGV. The J segment lost 3 bases and the V segment lost 5 bases, leaving 11 bases of the junction unmatched. The CDR3 runs 16 residues. CDR3 nucleotides: TGTGCCAGCAGCCCAGACTGGGGGGGGTTGACAGATACGCAGTATTTT. It encodes CASSPDWGGLTDTQYF.

This chain uses TRBV24-1 with TRBJ1-6; D gene uncertain. Trimming took 6 bases from V and 7 from J, leaving 9 bases between them. This CDR3 comprises 13 residues. The germline V gene has CDR1 KGHDR and CDR2 SFDVKD. CDR3 in DNA: TGTGCCACCAGTTCATCGAGGAATTCACCCCTCCACTTT. The encoded protein is CATSSSRNSPLHF.